This paragraph reports one T cell receptor beta chain. Other DNA sequences from this sample encode an identical CDR3 as well. Assay: immunoSEQ multiplex PCR; the TCRdb copy retains only in-frame clones and omits some. The table shows 250,000 to 400,000 clones, with about 91% occurring only once. These data originate in a study of blood T cell repertoires in COVID-19. Study overall: COVID-19 samples collected from the United States, Italy and Spain covered acute and convalescent phases.

Between the trimmed V and J ends, which lost 5 bases and 4 bases, there was a span of 9 bases. The CDR3 covers 12 residues. Germline CDR1 and CDR2: SGHRS and YFSETQ. Sample: peripheral blood. The TCR sequence derives from a woman aged 25 to 39 with COVID-19, enrolled during active disease. The chain employs TRBV5-1 and TRBJ1-1; no clear D gene. CDR3 in amino acids: CASSLPGTEAFF. The CDR3 coding sequence is TGCGCCAGCAGTCTGCCCGGCACTGAAGCTTTCTTT.